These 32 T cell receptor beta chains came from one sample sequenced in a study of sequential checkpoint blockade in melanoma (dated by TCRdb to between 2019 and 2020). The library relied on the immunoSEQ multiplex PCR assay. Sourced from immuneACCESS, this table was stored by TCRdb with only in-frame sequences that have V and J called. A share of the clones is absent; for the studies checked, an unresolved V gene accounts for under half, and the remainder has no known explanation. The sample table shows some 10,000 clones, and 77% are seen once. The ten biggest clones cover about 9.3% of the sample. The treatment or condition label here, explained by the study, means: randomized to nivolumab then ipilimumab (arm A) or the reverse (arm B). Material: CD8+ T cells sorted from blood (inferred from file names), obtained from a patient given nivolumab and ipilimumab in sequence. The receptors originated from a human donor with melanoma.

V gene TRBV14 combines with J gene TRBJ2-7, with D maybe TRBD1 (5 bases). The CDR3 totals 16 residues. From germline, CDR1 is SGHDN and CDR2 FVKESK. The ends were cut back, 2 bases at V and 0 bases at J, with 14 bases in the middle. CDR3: CASSQLGVGPSYEQYF. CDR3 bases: TGTGCCAGCAGCCAACTTGGGGTGGGGCCCTCCTACGAGCAGTACTTC. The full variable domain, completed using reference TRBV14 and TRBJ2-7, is EAGVTQFPSHSVIEKGQTVTLRCDPISGHDNLYWYRRVMGKEIKFLLHFVKESKQDESGMPNNRFLAERTGGTYSTLKVQPAELEDSGVYFCASSQLGVGPSYEQYFGPGTRLTVT.

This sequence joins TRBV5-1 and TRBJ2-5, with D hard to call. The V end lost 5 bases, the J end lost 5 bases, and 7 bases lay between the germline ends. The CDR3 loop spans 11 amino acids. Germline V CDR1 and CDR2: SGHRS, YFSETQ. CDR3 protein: CASRRSETQYF. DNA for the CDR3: TGCGCCAGCAGGAGAAGTGAGACCCAGTACTTC.

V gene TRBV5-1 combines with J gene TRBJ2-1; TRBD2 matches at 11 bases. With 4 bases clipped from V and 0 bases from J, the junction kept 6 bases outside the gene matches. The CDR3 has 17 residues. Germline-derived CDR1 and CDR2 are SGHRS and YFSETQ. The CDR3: CASSPHTSGSSYNEQFF. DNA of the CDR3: TGCGCCAGCAGCCCTCATACTAGCGGGAGCTCCTACAATGAGCAGTTCTTC.

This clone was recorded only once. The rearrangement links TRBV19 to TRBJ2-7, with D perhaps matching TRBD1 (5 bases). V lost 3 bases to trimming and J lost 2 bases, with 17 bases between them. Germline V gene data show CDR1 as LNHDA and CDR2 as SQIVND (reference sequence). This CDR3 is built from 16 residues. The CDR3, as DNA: TGTGCCAGTAGTATCCTCCCGACAGTCTATCCCTACGAGCAGTACTTC. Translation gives CASSILPTVYPYEQYF.

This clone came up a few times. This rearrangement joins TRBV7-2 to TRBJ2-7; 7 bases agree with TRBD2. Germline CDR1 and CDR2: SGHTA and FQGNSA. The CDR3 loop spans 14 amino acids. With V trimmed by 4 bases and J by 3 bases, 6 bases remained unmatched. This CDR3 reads CASSSGLLIYEQYF. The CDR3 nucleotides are TGTGCCAGCAGCTCGGGACTACTAATCTACGAGCAGTACTTC.

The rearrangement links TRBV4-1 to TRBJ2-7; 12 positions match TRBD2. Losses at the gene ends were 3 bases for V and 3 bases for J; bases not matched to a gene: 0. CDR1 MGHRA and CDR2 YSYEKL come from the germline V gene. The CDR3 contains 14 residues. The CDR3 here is CASSQTSGSYEQYF. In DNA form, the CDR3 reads TGCGCCAGCAGCCAGACTAGCGGGAGCTACGAGCAGTACTTC.

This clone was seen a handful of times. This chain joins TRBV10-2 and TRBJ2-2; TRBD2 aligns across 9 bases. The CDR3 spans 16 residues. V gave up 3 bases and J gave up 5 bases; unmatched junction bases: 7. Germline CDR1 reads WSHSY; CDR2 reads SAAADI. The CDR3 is CASSDGLAGTTGELFF. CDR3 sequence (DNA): TGCGCCAGCAGTGACGGGCTAGCGGGAACGACCGGGGAGCTGTTTTTT.

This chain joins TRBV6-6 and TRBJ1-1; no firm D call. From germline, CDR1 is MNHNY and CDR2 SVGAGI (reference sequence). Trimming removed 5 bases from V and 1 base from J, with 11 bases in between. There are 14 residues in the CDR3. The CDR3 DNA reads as TGTGCCAGCAGTGAGGTGGCGGAGAACACTGAAGCTTTCTTT. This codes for CASSEVAENTEAFF.

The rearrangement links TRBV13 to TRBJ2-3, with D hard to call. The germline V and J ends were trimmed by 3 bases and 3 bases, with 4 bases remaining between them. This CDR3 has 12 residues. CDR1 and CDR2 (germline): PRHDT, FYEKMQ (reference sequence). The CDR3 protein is CASSLSTDTQYF. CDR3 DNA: TGTGCCAGCAGCTTGTCGACAGATACGCAGTATTTT.

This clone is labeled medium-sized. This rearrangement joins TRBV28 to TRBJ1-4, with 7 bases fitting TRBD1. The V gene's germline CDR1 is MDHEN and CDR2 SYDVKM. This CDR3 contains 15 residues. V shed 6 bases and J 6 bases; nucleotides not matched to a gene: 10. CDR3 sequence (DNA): TGTGCCAGCAGCGGTACAGGGGTGGAGGATGAAAAACTGTTTTTT. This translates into CASSGTGVEDEKLFF.

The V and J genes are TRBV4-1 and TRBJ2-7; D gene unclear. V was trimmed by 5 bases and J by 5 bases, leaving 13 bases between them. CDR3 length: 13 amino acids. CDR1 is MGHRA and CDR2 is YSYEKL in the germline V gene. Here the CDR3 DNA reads TGCGCCAGCAGCTATTCTACCGCGAACGAGCAGTACTTC. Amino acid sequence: CASSYSTANEQYF.

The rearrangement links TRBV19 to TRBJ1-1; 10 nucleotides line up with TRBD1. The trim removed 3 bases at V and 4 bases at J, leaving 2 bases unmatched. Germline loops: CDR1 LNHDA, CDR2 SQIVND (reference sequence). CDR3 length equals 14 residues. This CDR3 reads CASSIGTGVTEAFF. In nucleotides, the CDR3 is TGTGCCAGTAGTATTGGGACAGGGGTCACTGAAGCTTTCTTT.

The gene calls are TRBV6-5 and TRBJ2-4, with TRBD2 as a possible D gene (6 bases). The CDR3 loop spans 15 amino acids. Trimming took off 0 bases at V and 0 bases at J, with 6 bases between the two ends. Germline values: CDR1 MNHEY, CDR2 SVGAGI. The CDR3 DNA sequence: TGTGCCAGCAGTTACTCGGGACTAGCCAAAAACATTCAGTACTTC. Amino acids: CASSYSGLAKNIQYF.

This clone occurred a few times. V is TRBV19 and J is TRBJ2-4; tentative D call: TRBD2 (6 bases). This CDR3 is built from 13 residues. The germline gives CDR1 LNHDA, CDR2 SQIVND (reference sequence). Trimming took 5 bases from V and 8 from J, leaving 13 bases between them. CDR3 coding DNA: TGTGCCAGTAGTCATACTAGCCTGCACATTCAGTACTTC. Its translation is CASSHTSLHIQYF.

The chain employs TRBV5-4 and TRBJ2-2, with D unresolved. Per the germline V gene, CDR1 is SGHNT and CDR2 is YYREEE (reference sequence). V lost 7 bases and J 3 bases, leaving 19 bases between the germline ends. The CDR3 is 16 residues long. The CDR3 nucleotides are TGTGCCAGCCGCCCGCAACCATTTGAGGACACCGGGGAGCTGTTTTTT. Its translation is CASRPQPFEDTGELFF. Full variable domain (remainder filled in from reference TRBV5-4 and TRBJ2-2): ETGVTQSPTHLIKTRGQQVTLRCSSQSGHNTVSWYQQALGQGPQFIFQYYREEENGRGNFPPRFSGLQFPNYSSELNVNALELDDSALYLCASRPQPFEDTGELFFGEGSRLTVL.

The CDR3 coding sequence is TGTGCCAGCACCCGAGGGACAGTCCACGAGCAGTACTTC. Translated: CASTRGTVHEQYF. The rearrangement joins TRBV5-6 to TRBJ2-7; 7 bases map to TRBD1. Germline lookup yields CDR1 SGHDT and CDR2 YYEEEE. V lost 6 bases, J lost 5 bases, and 8 bases stayed unmatched. The CDR3 loop spans 13 amino acids.

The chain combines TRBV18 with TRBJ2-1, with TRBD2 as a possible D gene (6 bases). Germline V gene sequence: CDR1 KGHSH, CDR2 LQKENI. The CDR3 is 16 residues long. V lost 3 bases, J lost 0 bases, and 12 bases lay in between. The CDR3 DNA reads TGTGCCAGCTCACCCTGGGGGGTTCGCTCCTACAATGAGCAGTTCTTC. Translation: CASSPWGVRSYNEQFF. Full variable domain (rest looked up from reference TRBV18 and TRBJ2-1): NAGVMQNPRHLVRRRGQEARLRCSPMKGHSHVYWYRQLPEEGLKFMVYLQKENIIDESGMPKERFSAEFPKEGPSILRIQQVVRGDSAAYFCASSPWGVRSYNEQFFGPGTRLTVL.

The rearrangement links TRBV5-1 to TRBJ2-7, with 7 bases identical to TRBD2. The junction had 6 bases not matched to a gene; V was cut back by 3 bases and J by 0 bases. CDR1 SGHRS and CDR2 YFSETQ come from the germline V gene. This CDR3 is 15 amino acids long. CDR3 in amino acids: CASSWGGESSYEQYF. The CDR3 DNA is TGCGCCAGCAGCTGGGGGGGGGAGAGCTCCTACGAGCAGTACTTC.

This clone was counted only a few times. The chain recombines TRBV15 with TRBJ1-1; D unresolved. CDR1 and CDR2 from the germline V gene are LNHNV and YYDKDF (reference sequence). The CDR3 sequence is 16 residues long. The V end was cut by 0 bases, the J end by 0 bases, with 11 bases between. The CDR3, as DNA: TGTGCCACCAGCAGAGATCGTCGGTTTGTGAACACTGAAGCTTTCTTT. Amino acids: CATSRDRRFVNTEAFF.

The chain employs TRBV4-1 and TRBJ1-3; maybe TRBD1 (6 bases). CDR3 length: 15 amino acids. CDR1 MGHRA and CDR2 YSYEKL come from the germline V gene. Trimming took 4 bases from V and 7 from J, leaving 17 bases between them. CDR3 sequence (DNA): TGCGCCAGCAGCCGCCTCGGGACACCACCTAACACCATATATTTT. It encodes CASSRLGTPPNTIYF.

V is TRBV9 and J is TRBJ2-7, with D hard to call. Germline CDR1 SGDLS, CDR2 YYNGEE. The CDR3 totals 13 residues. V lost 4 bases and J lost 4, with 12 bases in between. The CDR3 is CASSLHPRYEQYF. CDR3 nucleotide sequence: TGTGCCAGCAGCCTCCACCCTAGGTACGAGCAGTACTTC.

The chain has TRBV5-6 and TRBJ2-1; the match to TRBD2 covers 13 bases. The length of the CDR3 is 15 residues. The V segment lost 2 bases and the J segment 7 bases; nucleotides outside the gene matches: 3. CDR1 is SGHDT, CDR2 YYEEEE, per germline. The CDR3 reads CASSFGLAGVNEQFF. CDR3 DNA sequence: TGTGCCAGCAGCTTTGGACTAGCGGGAGTGAATGAGCAGTTCTTC.

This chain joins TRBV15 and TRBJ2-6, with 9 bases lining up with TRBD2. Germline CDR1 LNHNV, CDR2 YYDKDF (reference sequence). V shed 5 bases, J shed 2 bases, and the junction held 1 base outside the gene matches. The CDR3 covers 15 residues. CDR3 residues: CATSLAGTGANVLTF. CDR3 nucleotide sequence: TGTGCCACCAGCCTAGCGGGAACTGGGGCCAACGTCCTGACTTTC.

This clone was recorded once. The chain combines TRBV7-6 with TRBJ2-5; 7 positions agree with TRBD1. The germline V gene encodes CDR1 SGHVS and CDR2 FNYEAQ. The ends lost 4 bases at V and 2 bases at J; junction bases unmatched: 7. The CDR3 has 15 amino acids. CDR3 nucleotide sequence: TGTGCCAGCAGCTCAAGGCTACAGGGGCAAGAGACCCAGTACTTC. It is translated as CASSSRLQGQETQYF.

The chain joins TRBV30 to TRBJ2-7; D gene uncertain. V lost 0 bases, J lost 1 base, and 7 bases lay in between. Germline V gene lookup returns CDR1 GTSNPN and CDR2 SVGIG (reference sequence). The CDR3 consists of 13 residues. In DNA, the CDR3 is TGTGCCTGGAGTGTGGCGGTGTCCTACGAGCAGTACTTC. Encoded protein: CAWSVAVSYEQYF.

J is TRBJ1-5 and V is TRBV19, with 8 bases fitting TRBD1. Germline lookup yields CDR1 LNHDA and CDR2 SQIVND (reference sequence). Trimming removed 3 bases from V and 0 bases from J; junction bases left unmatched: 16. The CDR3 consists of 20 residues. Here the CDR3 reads CASSITWTGIFSTSNQPQHF. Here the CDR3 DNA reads TGTGCCAGTAGTATTACCTGGACAGGGATTTTTAGTACTAGCAATCAGCCCCAGCATTTT.

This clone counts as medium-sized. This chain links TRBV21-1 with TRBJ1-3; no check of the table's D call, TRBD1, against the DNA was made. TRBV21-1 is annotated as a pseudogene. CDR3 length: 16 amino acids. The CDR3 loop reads CASSREQGSSGNTIYF. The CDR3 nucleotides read TGTGCCAGCAGCCGAGAACAGGGGAGCTCTGGAAACACCATATATTTT.

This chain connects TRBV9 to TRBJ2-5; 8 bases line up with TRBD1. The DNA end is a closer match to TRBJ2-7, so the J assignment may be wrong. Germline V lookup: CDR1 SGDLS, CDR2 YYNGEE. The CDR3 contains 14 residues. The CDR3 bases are TGTGCCAGCAGCGTCACAGGGGGAGGCTACGAGCAGTACTTC. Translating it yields CASSVTGGGYEQYF.

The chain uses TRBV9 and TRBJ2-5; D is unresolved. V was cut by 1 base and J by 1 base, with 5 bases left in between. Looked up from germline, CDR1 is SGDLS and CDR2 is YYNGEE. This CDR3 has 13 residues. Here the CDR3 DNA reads TGTGCCAGCAGCGTACGGAGCCAAGAGACCCAGTACTTC. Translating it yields CASSVRSQETQYF.

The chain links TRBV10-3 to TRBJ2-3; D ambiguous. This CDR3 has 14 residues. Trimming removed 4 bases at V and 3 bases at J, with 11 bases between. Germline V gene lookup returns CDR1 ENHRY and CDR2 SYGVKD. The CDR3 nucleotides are TGTGCCATCAGTGGCGAAATAAAGACAGATACGCAGTATTTT. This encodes CAISGEIKTDTQYF.

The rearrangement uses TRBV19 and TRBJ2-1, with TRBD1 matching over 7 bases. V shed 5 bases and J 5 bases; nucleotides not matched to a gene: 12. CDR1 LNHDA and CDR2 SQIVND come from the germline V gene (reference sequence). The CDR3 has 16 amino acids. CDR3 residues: CASSPLAGTVNNEQFF. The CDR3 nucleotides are TGTGCCAGTAGTCCGCTCGCCGGGACAGTGAACAATGAGCAGTTCTTC. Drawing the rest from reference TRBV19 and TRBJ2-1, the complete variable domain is DGGITQSPKYLFRKEGQNVTLSCEQNLNHDAMYWYRQDPGQGLRLIYYSQIVNDFQKGDIAEGYSVSREKKESFPLTVTSAQKNPTAFYLCASSPLAGTVNNEQFFGPGTRLTVL.

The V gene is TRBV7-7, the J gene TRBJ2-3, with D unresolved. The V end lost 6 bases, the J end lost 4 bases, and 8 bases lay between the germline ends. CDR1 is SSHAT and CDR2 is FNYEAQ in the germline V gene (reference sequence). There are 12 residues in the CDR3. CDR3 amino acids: CASSEQSDTQYF. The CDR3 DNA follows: TGTGCCAGCAGTGAACAGTCAGATACGCAGTATTTT.